One and the same sample provided the 29 T cell receptor beta chains below, sequenced in a study of cytomegalovirus exposure and HLA in healthy donors (dated by TCRdb to the late 2010s). Libraries were constructed by the immunoSEQ multiplex PCR assay. TCRdb holds this immuneACCESS table with in-frame rearrangements only. Some clones are missing; in checked studies, unresolved V genes explain under half, and the rest has no known cause. Counted in this sample were tens of thousands of clones; approximately 93% of them appeared once. The biggest ten clones account for roughly 6% of the sample. The sequenced sample was PBMCs. The receptors originated from a young woman in good health and CMV-seronegative.

This clone appeared a single time. The genes are TRBV7-8 and TRBJ2-7; the match to TRBD1 covers 8 bases. Germline values: CDR1 SGHVS, CDR2 FQNEAQ. This CDR3 contains 16 residues. With 5 bases clipped from V and 0 bases from J, the junction kept 9 bases outside the gene matches. The CDR3 bases are TGTGCCAGCAGCCCTCGGACAGGGAGACCCTCCTACGAGCAGTACTTC. It codes for CASSPRTGRPSYEQYF.

The chain is built from TRBV4-2 and TRBJ1-2; D might be TRBD1 (6 bases). Per germline, CDR1 LGHNA and CDR2 YNFKEQ. The CDR3 is 16 residues long. V lost 1 base, J lost 0 bases, and 12 bases lay in between. CDR3 region: CASSQGGRGSNYGYTF. The CDR3 DNA reads TGTGCCAGCAGCCAAGGGGGGCGCGGATCTAACTATGGCTACACCTTC.

The rearrangement links TRBV19 to TRBJ2-2; TRBD1 is a possible D gene (5 bases). The V end was cut by 2 bases, the J end by 6 bases, with 19 bases between. The CDR3 has 17 residues. From germline, CDR1 is LNHDA and CDR2 SQIVND (reference sequence). The CDR3 DNA reads as TGTGCCAGTAGTATACGGCGCAGGGAATCTACCGCCGGGGAGCTGTTTTTT. This sequence encodes CASSIRRRESTAGELFF.

This chain joins TRBV6-5 and TRBJ2-2; 9 nucleotides line up with TRBD2. V gave up 2 bases and J gave up 6 bases; unmatched junction bases: 4. The CDR3 spans 15 residues. Per germline, CDR1 MNHEY and CDR2 SVGAGI. CDR3 nucleotides: TGTGCCAGCAGTTACGCGGGAGGGGCTCCCGGGGAGCTGTTTTTT. Translated, it gives CASSYAGGAPGELFF.

The V call is TRBV7-2, the J call TRBJ2-5; D is perhaps TRBD1 (6 bases). Per the germline V gene, CDR1 is SGHTA and CDR2 is FQGNSA. CDR3 length: 14 amino acids. The V end was cut by 3 bases, the J end by 4 bases, with 12 bases between. CDR3 DNA sequence: TGTGCCAGCAGCTTTCGACGGACAGTAGAGACCCAGTACTTC. It is translated as CASSFRRTVETQYF.

This clone occurred once. The chain uses TRBV5-1 and TRBJ1-1; D might be TRBD1 (5 bases). The V gene lost 1 base and the J gene lost 0 bases, with 10 bases spanning the gap. The CDR3 runs 15 residues. Looked up from germline, CDR1 is SGHRS and CDR2 is YFSETQ. Here the CDR3 DNA reads TGCGCCAGCAGCTTGCAGGGATCTATGAACACTGAAGCTTTCTTT. The encoded protein is CASSLQGSMNTEAFF.

CDR3: CASSVLLGTGYNEQFF. DNA for the CDR3: TGTGCCAGCAGCGTCCTCCTGGGGACTGGGTACAATGAGCAGTTCTTC. This chain joins TRBV9 and TRBJ2-1; TRBD2 might be the D (6 bases). CDR1 and CDR2 from the germline V gene are SGDLS and YYNGEE. The ends were cut back, 2 bases at V and 4 bases at J, with 16 bases in the middle. The CDR3 length is 16 residues.

V and J are TRBV7-8 and TRBJ1-2; a weak D match, TRBD1 (5 bases). The CDR3 is 14 residues long. In germline, CDR1 is SGHVS, CDR2 FQNEAQ. Trimming took off 1 base at V and 3 bases at J, with 9 bases between the two ends. The CDR3 spells CASSLGRQHYGYTF. In nucleotides, the CDR3 is TGTGCCAGCAGCTTAGGTCGACAGCACTATGGCTACACCTTC.

The V and J genes are TRBV5-1 and TRBJ1-1, with 7 bases that match TRBD1. Germline CDR1 SGHRS, CDR2 YFSETQ. J gave up 3 bases and V 4 bases, and 9 bases lay outside the gene matches. The CDR3 contains 15 residues. The CDR3 nucleotides read TGCGCCAGCAGCAGGGGGACAGTTAGGGACACTGAAGCTTTCTTT. It encodes CASSRGTVRDTEAFF.

This chain links TRBV9 with TRBJ1-1, with TRBD1 matching 9 bases. Germline-derived CDR1 and CDR2 are SGDLS and YYNGEE. The CDR3 is 17 residues long. The ends lost 3 bases at V and 5 bases at J; junction bases unmatched: 14. The CDR3 region has the DNA TGTGCCAGCAGCGCAGACCCGGCCGGGACAGGGAAGACTGAAGCTTTCTTT. Its translation: CASSADPAGTGKTEAFF. Together with reference TRBV9 and TRBJ1-1, the CDR3 gives the full variable domain: DSGVTQTPKHLITATGQRVTLRCSPRSGDLSVYWYQQSLDQGLQFLIQYYNGEERAKGNILERFSAQQFPDLHSELNLSSLELGDSALYFCASSADPAGTGKTEAFFGQGTRLTVV.

The V and J genes are TRBV5-4 and TRBJ2-5, with a possible D match to TRBD2 (5 bases). V was pared by 4 bases and J by 7 bases, with 17 bases between. This CDR3 is built from 14 residues. From germline, CDR1 is SGHNT and CDR2 YYREEE (reference sequence). DNA for the CDR3: TGTGCCAGCAGCCAGGAGCGAGGGTTAGGGACCCAGTACTTC. Its protein product is CASSQERGLGTQYF. The full variable domain, in which reference TRBV5-4 and TRBJ2-5 provide the parts outside the CDR3, is ETGVTQSPTHLIKTRGQQVTLRCSSQSGHNTVSWYQQALGQGPQFIFQYYREEENGRGNFPPRFSGLQFPNYSSELNVNALELDDSALYLCASSQERGLGTQYFGPGTRLLVL.

This chain joins TRBV19 and TRBJ1-2; D may be TRBD1 (6 bases). The CDR3 totals 13 residues. The V gene's germline CDR1 is LNHDA and CDR2 SQIVND (reference sequence). Trimming left V 6 bases short and J 1 base short, with 9 bases between. The CDR3 region is CASSPDSNYGYTF. The DNA for the CDR3 is TGTGCCAGTAGCCCGGACAGTAACTATGGCTACACCTTC. Full variable domain (outside the CDR3, taken from reference TRBV19 and TRBJ1-2): DGGITQSPKYLFRKEGQNVTLSCEQNLNHDAMYWYRQDPGQGLRLIYYSQIVNDFQKGDIAEGYSVSREKKESFPLTVTSAQKNPTAFYLCASSPDSNYGYTFGSGTRLTVV.

This chain connects TRBV7-2 to TRBJ2-1; weak D call: TRBD1 (5 bases). The CDR3 has 14 residues. The V gene lost 6 bases and the J gene lost 2 bases, with 11 bases spanning the gap. Germline V CDR1 and CDR2: SGHTA, FQGNSA. In nucleotides, the CDR3 is TGTGCCAGCAGTAAAAGCAGGGCCTACAATGAGCAGTTCTTC. This codes for CASSKSRAYNEQFF.

This clone has a handful of counts. J is TRBJ1-5 and V is TRBV7-2, with D possibly TRBD1 on 6 matching bases. The CDR3 length is 13 residues. Germline CDR1 SGHTA, CDR2 FQGNSA. V lost 1 base and J lost 11, with 12 bases in between. The CDR3: CASSLDGGRAQHF. In DNA form, the CDR3 reads TGTGCCAGCAGCTTAGATGGGGGCAGGGCCCAGCATTTT.

The chain joins TRBV7-8 to TRBJ2-1, with no clear D. Trimming took 5 bases from V and 9 from J, leaving 11 bases between them. Germline-derived CDR1 and CDR2 are SGHVS and FQNEAQ. This CDR3 spans 12 amino acids. The CDR3 DNA reads TGTGCCAGCAGCCCTTCTAGGATTGAGCAGTTCTTC. It codes for CASSPSRIEQFF. Supplemented by reference TRBV7-8 and TRBJ2-1, the full variable domain reads GAGVSQSPRYKVAKRGQDVALRCDPISGHVSLFWYQQALGQGPEFLTYFQNEAQLDKSGLPSDRFFAERPEGSVSTLKIQRTQQEDSAVYLCASSPSRIEQFFGPGTRLTVL.

This chain connects TRBV28 to TRBJ1-2, with 9 nucleotides matching TRBD1. After removal of 5 bases from V and 4 bases from J, the junction contained 14 bases not matched to a gene. The CDR3 contains 17 residues. Germline V gives CDR1 MDHEN, CDR2 SYDVKM. The CDR3 region has the DNA TGTGCCAGCAGTCCGGGGGCGATGGGACAGGGATCCTATGGCTACACCTTC. This codes for CASSPGAMGQGSYGYTF.

This chain joins TRBV7-8 and TRBJ1-1; tentative D call: TRBD1 (6 bases). This CDR3 contains 15 residues. Germline assignment: CDR1 SGHVS and CDR2 FQNEAQ. V was clipped by 4 bases and J by 1 base, with 13 bases between them. CDR3 in amino acids: CASSSLLGGNTEAFF. DNA for the CDR3: TGTGCCAGCAGCTCACTCTTAGGGGGGAACACTGAAGCTTTCTTT.

The rearrangement uses TRBV13 and TRBJ2-1, with 9 bases matching TRBD2. Germline V gives CDR1 PRHDT, CDR2 FYEKMQ (reference sequence). The length of the CDR3 is 15 residues. The V gene end was trimmed by 6 bases and the J gene end by 9 bases; junction bases not matched to a gene: 12. The CDR3 DNA is TGTGCCAGCAGACTTGCCTCGGGACTAGCACTTGAGCAGTTCTTC. Translated: CASRLASGLALEQFF.

CDR3 sequence: CASSEGWAGNQPQHF. As DNA, the CDR3 is TGTGCCAGCAGTGAAGGGTGGGCCGGCAATCAGCCCCAGCATTTT. V usage is TRBV6-1 and J usage is TRBJ1-5; D gene unclear. The CDR3 has 15 residues. Per germline, CDR1 MNHNS and CDR2 SASEGT. Trimming pared 1 base from V and 2 bases from J, leaving 9 bases between.

The genes are TRBV6-5 and TRBJ1-5, with TRBD1 as a possible D gene (6 bases). V shed 10 bases and J shed 2 bases, with 15 bases lying between them. The CDR3 runs to 14 residues. Per the germline V gene, CDR1 is MNHEY and CDR2 is SVGAGI. The DNA of the CDR3 is TGTGCCACCCGTAGGTCAGGGGGCAATCAGCCCCAGCATTTT. Its protein product is CATRRSGGNQPQHF.

The chain carries TRBV11-3 and TRBJ1-1; 11 bases align to TRBD1. V dropped 1 base and J dropped 4; count of bases not matched to a gene: 2. The V gene's germline CDR1 is SGHNT and CDR2 YENEEA. This CDR3 region has 15 residues. The CDR3 nucleotides are TGTGCCAGCAGCTTAGGGGGGACAGGGGGCACTGAAGCTTTCTTT. Translated: CASSLGGTGGTEAFF.

The gene calls are TRBV5-1 and TRBJ2-3; the match to TRBD2 covers 10 bases. Germline loops: CDR1 SGHRS, CDR2 YFSETQ. The CDR3 runs to 15 residues. Germline trimming cut 2 bases from V and 0 bases from J; bases unmatched to any gene: 0. The CDR3 DNA sequence: TGCGCCAGCAGCTTACTAGCGGGAAGCACAGATACGCAGTATTTT. This gives the protein CASSLLAGSTDTQYF.

This chain uses TRBV13 with TRBJ1-3, with a tentative D call TRBD1 (5 bases). Germline V CDR1 and CDR2: PRHDT, FYEKMQ (reference sequence). This CDR3 is 17 amino acids long. V lost 4 bases to trimming and J lost 4 bases, with 20 bases between them. The CDR3 DNA follows: TGTGCCAGCAGCTACAGGACGGCGACCCATCGAGGAAACACCATATATTTT. It translates to CASSYRTATHRGNTIYF.

The CDR3 spells CASSFTPGTSGRSSYNEQFF. CDR3 nucleotides: TGTGCCAGCAGTTTTACCCCCGGGACTAGCGGGAGGAGCTCCTACAATGAGCAGTTCTTC. This chain links TRBV27 with TRBJ2-1; 15 bases align to TRBD2. V shed 3 bases and J 0 bases; nucleotides not matched to a gene: 9. Germline V gene lookup returns CDR1 MNHEY and CDR2 SMNVEV (reference sequence). The CDR3 contains 20 residues.

The genes are TRBV9 and TRBJ1-4, with D possibly matching TRBD1 (5 bases). Germline CDR1 SGDLS, CDR2 YYNGEE. V was clipped by 7 bases and J by 2 bases, with 30 bases between them. The CDR3 is made up of 20 amino acids. CDR3 sequence (DNA): TGTGCCAGCGGGGCTCCCGCGGCAGGGAAGTGGTTTGGTACTAATGAAAAACTGTTTTTT. Translating gives CASGAPAAGKWFGTNEKLFF.

The CDR3 DNA sequence: TGTGCCAGCAGCGTAGATGACAGGGATATTGATGGCTACACCTTC. Translation gives CASSVDDRDIDGYTF. The chain is built from TRBV9 and TRBJ1-2, with TRBD1 matching 7 bases. The CDR3 is made up of 15 amino acids. Germline V lookup: CDR1 SGDLS, CDR2 YYNGEE. Unmatched junction bases numbered 8, after V lost 0 bases and J lost 6 bases.

The chain uses TRBV4-2 and TRBJ2-3, with 12 bases aligning to TRBD2. J was trimmed by 0 bases and V by 0 bases; bases with no gene match: 13. This CDR3 contains 21 residues. CDR1 and CDR2 from the germline V gene are LGHNA and YNFKEQ. DNA of the CDR3: TGTGCCAGCAGCCAAGAAGGAGCTAGCGGGGGGGCCGAGGGTAGCACAGATACGCAGTATTTT. It translates to CASSQEGASGGAEGSTDTQYF.

This clone was counted only a few times. The rearrangement links TRBV5-4 to TRBJ1-4; D is unclear. Germline-derived CDR1 and CDR2 are SGHNT and YYREEE (reference sequence). The CDR3 runs to 15 residues. Trimming stripped 7 bases from V and 0 bases from J, with 13 bases between. In DNA, the CDR3 is TGTGCCAGCGGCGAGTACAGTGCAACTAATGAAAAACTGTTTTTT. Translated: CASGEYSATNEKLFF.

The genes are TRBV7-6 and TRBJ2-7; 12 nucleotides match TRBD2. With V trimmed by 5 bases and J by 4 bases, 6 bases remained unmatched. The CDR3 loop spans 15 amino acids. CDR1 and CDR2 from the germline V gene are SGHVS and FNYEAQ. In nucleotides, the CDR3 is TGTGCCAGCAGCCGAGGACTAGCGGGACCTTACGAGCAGTACGTC. It is translated as CASSRGLAGPYEQYV.